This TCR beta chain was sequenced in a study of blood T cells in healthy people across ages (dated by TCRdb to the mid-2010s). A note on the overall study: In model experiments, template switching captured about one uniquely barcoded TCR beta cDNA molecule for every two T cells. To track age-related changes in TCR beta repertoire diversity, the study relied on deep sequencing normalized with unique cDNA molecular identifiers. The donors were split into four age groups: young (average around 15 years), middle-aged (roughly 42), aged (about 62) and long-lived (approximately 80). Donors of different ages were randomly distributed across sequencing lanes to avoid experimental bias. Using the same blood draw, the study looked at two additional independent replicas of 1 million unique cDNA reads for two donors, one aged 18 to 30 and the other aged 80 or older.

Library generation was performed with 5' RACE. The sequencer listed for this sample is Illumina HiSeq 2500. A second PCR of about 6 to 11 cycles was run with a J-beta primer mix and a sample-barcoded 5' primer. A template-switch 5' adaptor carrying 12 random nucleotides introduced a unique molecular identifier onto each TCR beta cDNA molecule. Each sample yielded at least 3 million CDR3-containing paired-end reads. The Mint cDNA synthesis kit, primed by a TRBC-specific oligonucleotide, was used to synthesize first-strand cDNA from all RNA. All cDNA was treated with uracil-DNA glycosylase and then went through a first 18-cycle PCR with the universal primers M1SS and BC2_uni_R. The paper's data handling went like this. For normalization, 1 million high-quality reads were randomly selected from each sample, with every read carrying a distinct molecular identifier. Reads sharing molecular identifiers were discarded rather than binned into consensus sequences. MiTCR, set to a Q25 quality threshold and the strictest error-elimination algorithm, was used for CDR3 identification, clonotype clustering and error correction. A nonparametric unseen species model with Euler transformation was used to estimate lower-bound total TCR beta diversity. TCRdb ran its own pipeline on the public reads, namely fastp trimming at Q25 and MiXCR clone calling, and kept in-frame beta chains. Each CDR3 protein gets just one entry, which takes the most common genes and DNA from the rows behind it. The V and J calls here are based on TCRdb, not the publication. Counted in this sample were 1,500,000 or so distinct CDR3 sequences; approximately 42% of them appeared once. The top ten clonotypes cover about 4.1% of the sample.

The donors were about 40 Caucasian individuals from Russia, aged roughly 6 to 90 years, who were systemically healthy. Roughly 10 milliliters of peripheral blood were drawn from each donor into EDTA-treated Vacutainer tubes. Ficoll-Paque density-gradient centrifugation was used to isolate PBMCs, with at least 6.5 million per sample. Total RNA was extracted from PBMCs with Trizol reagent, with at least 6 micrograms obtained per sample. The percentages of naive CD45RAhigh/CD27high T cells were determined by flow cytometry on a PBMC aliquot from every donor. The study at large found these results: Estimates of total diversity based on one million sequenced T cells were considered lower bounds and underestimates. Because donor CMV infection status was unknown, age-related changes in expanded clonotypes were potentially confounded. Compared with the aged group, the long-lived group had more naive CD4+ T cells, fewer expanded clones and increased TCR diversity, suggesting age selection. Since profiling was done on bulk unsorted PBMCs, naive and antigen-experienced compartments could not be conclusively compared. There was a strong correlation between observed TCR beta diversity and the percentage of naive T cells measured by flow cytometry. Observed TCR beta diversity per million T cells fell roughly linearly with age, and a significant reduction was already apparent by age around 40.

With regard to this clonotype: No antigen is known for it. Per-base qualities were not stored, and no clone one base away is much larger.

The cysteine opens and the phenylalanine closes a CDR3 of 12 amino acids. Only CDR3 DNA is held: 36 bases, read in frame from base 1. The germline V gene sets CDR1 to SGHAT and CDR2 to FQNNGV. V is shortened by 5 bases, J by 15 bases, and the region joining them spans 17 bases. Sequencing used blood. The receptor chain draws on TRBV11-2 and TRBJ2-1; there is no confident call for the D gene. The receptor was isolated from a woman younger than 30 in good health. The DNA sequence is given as TGTGCCAGCAGCACCCTTCGCGACATGAGGTTCTTC. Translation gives CASSTLRDMRFF.